These 29 T cell receptor beta chains were sequenced from one sample in a study of T cell repertoires in cytomegalovirus infection. TCRdb fed the reads into MiXCR, producing one record per CDR3 protein. The table includes about 150,000 distinct CDR3 sequences, 20% to 30% detected once. Sequences were obtained from PBMCs. These receptors came from a human donor in good health (CMV status not recorded). Some clones in this sample may be carry-over from other donors' samples.

V and J are TRBV5-1 and TRBJ2-7, with D tentatively TRBD1 (6 bases). This CDR3 spans 14 amino acids. CDR1 and CDR2 (germline): SGHRS, YFSETQ. The V gene lost 4 bases and the J gene lost 2 bases, with 13 bases spanning the gap. CDR3 loop: CASSPGQTPYEQYF. In nucleotides, the CDR3 is TGCGCCAGCAGCCCAGGACAGACCCCCTACGAGCAGTACTTC.

This clonotype was detected only a few times. For the CDR3, the DNA is TGTGCCAGCAGTTCGACCGGGACAGGGAAAGAGACCCAGTACTTC. Amino acid sequence: CASSSTGTGKETQYF. The J gene is TRBJ2-5, the V gene TRBV7-2, with 9 bases identical to TRBD1. The ends lost 6 bases at V and 3 bases at J; junction bases unmatched: 8. Germline CDR1 is SGHTA and CDR2 is FQGNSA. The CDR3 runs 15 residues. Variable domain in full (rest from reference TRBV7-2 and TRBJ2-5): GAGVSQSPSNKVTEKGKDVELRCDPISGHTALYWYRQSLGQGLEFLIYFQGNSAPDKSGLPSDRFSAERTGGSVSTLTIQRTQQEDSAVYLCASSSTGTGKETQYFGPGTRLLVL.

Regarding this clonotype: A junction end diverges from the germline sequence, so it may reflect a read error. The V call is TRBV6-1, the J call TRBJ2-7, with D maybe TRBD2 (6 bases). Per germline, CDR1 MNHNS and CDR2 SASEGT. The CDR3 covers 15 residues. This CDR3 reads CASREQTAGPYEQYF. The CDR3 bases are TGTGCCAGCCGTGAACAGACGGCGGGGCCCTACGAGCAGTACTTC.

The chain links TRBV18 to TRBJ1-5; no definite D call. Trimming took 2 bases from V and 5 from J, leaving 10 bases between them. Germline-derived CDR1 and CDR2 are KGHSH and LQKENI. The CDR3 has 14 amino acids. The CDR3 bases are TGTGCCAGCTCACCAGGGGAGGAGGATCAGCCCCAGCATTTT. Encoded protein: CASSPGEEDQPQHF. Based on the CDR3 plus reference TRBV18 and TRBJ1-5, the full variable domain is NAGVMQNPRHLVRRRGQEARLRCSPMKGHSHVYWYRQLPEEGLKFMVYLQKENIIDESGMPKERFSAEFPKEGPSILRIQQVVRGDSAAYFCASSPGEEDQPQHFGDGTRLSIL.

This clonotype appeared many times. This rearrangement joins TRBV7-2 to TRBJ1-5; D perhaps matches TRBD1 (5 bases). V lost 1 base, J lost 4 bases, and 11 bases lay in between. This CDR3 comprises 15 residues. The germline V gene has CDR1 SGHTA and CDR2 FQGNSA. DNA of the CDR3: TGTGCCAGCAGCTTAGGAGGGGTGAGAAATCAGCCCCAGCATTTT. Protein: CASSLGGVRNQPQHF.

This chain joins TRBV7-9 and TRBJ2-1, with D maybe TRBD2 (6 bases). Germline loops: CDR1 SEHNR, CDR2 FQNEAQ (reference sequence). V was pared by 0 bases and J by 6 bases, with 9 bases between. The CDR3 is 14 residues long. The CDR3 DNA follows: TGTGCCAGCAGCTTAGCCGGGACTCGCAATGAGCAGTTCTTC. Amino acid sequence: CASSLAGTRNEQFF.

The rearrangement links TRBV2 to TRBJ1-1; tentatively, D is TRBD1 (5 bases). V was cut by 7 bases and J by 4 bases, with 16 bases left in between. The CDR3 is made up of 14 amino acids. Germline CDR1 is SNHLY and CDR2 is FYNNEI. The CDR3 DNA is TGTGCCAGCAACGGACCAGGGTCGGGCACTGAAGCTTTCTTT. Amino acids: CASNGPGSGTEAFF.

This clonotype was counted a few times. This chain joins TRBV5-8 and TRBJ2-2, with 10 bases matching TRBD2. V shed 4 bases and J 5 bases; nucleotides not matched to a gene: 11. CDR3 length equals 17 residues. Germline V gene sequence: CDR1 SGHTS, CDR2 YDEGEE. CDR3 DNA sequence: TGTGCCAGCAGCGGGCCGGGACTAGCGAGAGTGACCGGGGAGCTGTTTTTT. Its translation is CASSGPGLARVTGELFF.

This clonotype was counted ten times or more. CDR3 sequence: CASRSSGGAYEQYF. The CDR3 DNA is TGTGCCAGCAGATCTAGCGGGGGGGCCTACGAGCAGTACTTC. The chain links TRBV7-2 to TRBJ2-7; TRBD2 agrees at 12 bases. CDR3 size: 14 residues. Germline values: CDR1 SGHTA, CDR2 FQGNSA. The ends lost 6 bases at V and 2 bases at J; junction bases unmatched: 2.

This clonotype came up a few times. The rearrangement joins TRBV23-1 to TRBJ2-3; a weak D match, TRBD1 (5 bases). TRBV23-1 is sorted into the ORF group, with uncertain function. Trimming removed 4 bases at V and 4 bases at J, with 12 bases between. The CDR3 is 14 amino acids. The CDR3 bases are TGCGCCAGCAGTCTGGCAGGGCAGGCAGATACGCAGTATTTT. Amino acids: CASSLAGQADTQYF.

This clonotype came up a few times. The gene calls are TRBV20-1 and TRBJ2-7; D perhaps matches TRBD2 (5 bases). The V end lost 6 bases, the J end lost 2 bases, and 20 bases lay between the germline ends. CDR1 is DFQATT, CDR2 SNEGSKA, per germline (reference sequence). This CDR3 is built from 15 residues. Here the CDR3 reads CSALKTGIKTYEQYF. For the CDR3, the DNA is TGCAGTGCCCTCAAAACCGGGATTAAAACCTACGAGCAGTACTTC.

The sample holds a few counts of this clonotype. This sequence joins TRBV6-2 or TRBV6-3 and TRBJ2-1; D ambiguous. This CDR3 has 16 residues. Between the trimmed V and J ends, which lost 1 base and 2 bases, there was a span of 12 bases. Germline CDR1 reads MNHEY; CDR2 reads SVGEGT. The CDR3 DNA follows: TGTGCCAGCAGTTACTACGACATAAAAACCTACAATGAGCAGTTCTTC. The encoded protein is CASSYYDIKTYNEQFF.

This chain joins TRBV15 and TRBJ2-1; 13 bases agree with TRBD2. The V gene end was trimmed by 4 bases and the J gene end by 8 bases; junction bases not matched to a gene: 5. The CDR3 runs 15 residues. The germline V gene encodes CDR1 LNHNV and CDR2 YYDKDF (reference sequence). This chain's CDR3 is CATSNGLAGEDEQFF. CDR3 nucleotides: TGTGCCACCAGCAATGGACTAGCGGGAGAGGATGAGCAGTTCTTC.

At least ten counts were recorded for this clonotype. The chain links TRBV7-2 to TRBJ2-7, with TRBD2 identical over 8 bases. This CDR3 is built from 16 residues. Trimming took 0 bases from V and 2 from J; bases not matched to a gene: 6. The germline V gene has CDR1 SGHTA and CDR2 FQGNSA. In DNA form, the CDR3 reads TGTGCCAGCAGCTTAGCCGATACGGGGGGGACCTACGAGCAGTACTTC. Its protein product is CASSLADTGGTYEQYF.

In DNA form, the CDR3 reads TGTGCCAGCAGTTTAGGAACGGGAGATACGCAGTATTTT. Residues: CASSLGTGDTQYF. The gene calls are TRBV27 and TRBJ2-3, with unresolved D. CDR3 length: 13 residues. CDR1 is MNHEY, CDR2 SMNVEV, per germline (reference sequence). V lost 2 bases, J lost 5 bases, and 8 bases lay in between.

The gene calls are TRBV6-2 or TRBV6-3 and TRBJ2-7; no firm D call. CDR1 MNHEY and CDR2 SVGEGT come from the germline V gene. This CDR3 region has 15 residues. V lost 4 bases and J lost 0, with 13 bases in between. CDR3 residues: CASSSWTETSYEQYF. DNA for the CDR3: TGTGCCAGCAGTTCCTGGACGGAAACCTCCTACGAGCAGTACTTC.

This clonotype was detected a few times. The V gene is TRBV7-2, the J gene TRBJ2-3; 8 bases map to TRBD2. The CDR3 extends over 17 amino acids. CDR1 is SGHTA and CDR2 is FQGNSA in the germline V gene. The V segment lost 2 bases and the J segment 2 bases; nucleotides outside the gene matches: 9. This CDR3 is CASSLLATGGVTDTQYF. CDR3 bases: TGTGCCAGCAGCTTACTTGCGACGGGGGGGGTCACAGATACGCAGTATTTT.

This clonotype was picked up many times. The chain combines TRBV7-2 with TRBJ2-5, with 12 bases that match TRBD2. V lost 3 bases and J lost 6; bases outside the gene matches: 5. The germline V gene encodes CDR1 SGHTA and CDR2 FQGNSA. The CDR3 is 15 residues long. In DNA, the CDR3 is TGTGCCAGCAGCTTGTCTAGCGGGGGGGAGAAGACCCAGTACTTC. It codes for CASSLSSGGEKTQYF.

This chain connects TRBV6-1 to TRBJ2-6; a weak D match, TRBD2 (6 bases). Germline V gives CDR1 MNHNS, CDR2 SASEGT. Deletions cut 7 bases from V and 2 bases from J, with 12 bases between. The CDR3 runs 15 residues. CDR3 bases: TGTGCCAGCACTGGACTATCGGCTGGGGCCAACGTCCTGACTTTC. As protein: CASTGLSAGANVLTF.

This clonotype was recorded a few times. The chain recombines TRBV2 with TRBJ1-5; D is unresolved. V was cut by 3 bases and J by 1 base, with 7 bases left in between. The CDR3 sequence is 14 residues long. CDR1 is SNHLY and CDR2 is FYNNEI in the germline V gene. This CDR3 reads CASSDGSSNQPQHF. CDR3 bases: TGTGCCAGCAGTGACGGGAGCAGCAATCAGCCCCAGCATTTT.

This clonotype was picked up one time. The chain has TRBV28 and TRBJ1-5; D not resolved. The CDR3 has 13 amino acids. The germline gives CDR1 MDHEN, CDR2 SYDVKM. V lost 5 bases to trimming and J lost 7 bases, with 12 bases between them. The CDR3 region is CASSPPTGQPQHF. Written as DNA, the CDR3 is TGTGCCAGCAGTCCCCCCACGGGACAGCCCCAGCATTTT.

The chain couples TRBV6-5 to TRBJ2-1; 9 bases map to TRBD1. The V and J ends lost 2 bases and 9 bases, in that order; junction bases with no gene match: 2. CDR3 length equals 13 residues. Germline V gene lookup returns CDR1 MNHEY and CDR2 SVGAGI. CDR3 DNA: TGTGCCAGCAGTTACACAGGGGGCGGTGAGCAGTTCTTC. It yields the protein CASSYTGGGEQFF.

This clonotype was counted a few times. The chain employs TRBV7-2 and TRBJ2-5; D unclear. The V and J ends lost 1 base and 5 bases respectively, with 8 bases between them. The CDR3 is 13 amino acids. Germline CDR1 SGHTA, CDR2 FQGNSA. Here the CDR3 DNA reads TGTGCCAGCAGCTTAGGGTTCGGCGAGACCCAGTACTTC. Amino acids: CASSLGFGETQYF.

This clonotype has more than one count but fewer than ten. The chain combines TRBV6-1 with TRBJ1-5; D unclear. Germline CDR1 MNHNS, CDR2 SASEGT. The ends were cut back, 1 base at V and 7 bases at J, with 11 bases in the middle. This CDR3 region has 14 residues. CDR3 residues: CASSEGGGEQPQHF. For the CDR3, the DNA is TGTGCCAGCAGTGAAGGCGGCGGGGAACAGCCCCAGCATTTT.

This clonotype has just a few counts. This rearrangement joins TRBV7-6 to TRBJ1-5; TRBD1 matches 8 bases. The CDR3 spans 15 residues. The V gene's germline CDR1 is SGHVS and CDR2 FNYEAQ. The V and J ends lost 6 bases and 2 bases, in that order; junction bases with no gene match: 6. The CDR3 region is CASSHGQGRNQPQHF. The CDR3 coding sequence is TGTGCCAGCAGTCACGGACAGGGTCGCAATCAGCCCCAGCATTTT.

V is TRBV15 and J is TRBJ1-1; maybe TRBD1 (6 bases). CDR3 length: 18 amino acids. V lost 1 base and J 1 base, leaving 19 bases between the germline ends. The germline CDR1 and CDR2 sequences are LNHNV and YYDKDF (reference sequence). The CDR3 nucleotides are TGTGCCACCAGCAGAGTGCCAACAGGGATGTGGGGGAACACTGAAGCTTTCTTT. Its translation is CATSRVPTGMWGNTEAFF.

This clonotype was detected ten times or more. This chain connects TRBV7-3 to TRBJ2-3; 9 nucleotides align to TRBD2. The CDR3 covers 18 residues. Per the germline V gene, CDR1 is SGHTA and CDR2 is FQGTGA. V shed 0 bases, J shed 2 bases, and the junction held 9 bases outside the gene matches. CDR3 bases: TGTGCCAGCAGCTTAACTTACGGCGGGGGGGCTGACACAGATACGCAGTATTTT. Its translation is CASSLTYGGGADTDTQYF. Based on the CDR3 plus reference TRBV7-3 and TRBJ2-3, the full variable domain is GAGVSQTPSNKVTEKGKYVELRCDPISGHTALYWYRQSLGQGPEFLIYFQGTGAADDSGLPNDRFFAVRPEGSVSTLKIQRTERGDSAVYLCASSLTYGGGADTDTQYFGPGTRLTVL.

The chain recombines TRBV7-2 with TRBJ2-5; 7 positions agree with TRBD1. The CDR3 is 14 residues long. Trimming removed 1 base from V and 10 bases from J; junction bases left unmatched: 9. Germline lookup yields CDR1 SGHTA and CDR2 FQGNSA. The CDR3 sequence: CASSLEPNRDSQYF. DNA of the CDR3: TGTGCCAGCAGCTTAGAGCCGAACCGGGACAGCCAGTACTTC. Variable domain in full (rest from reference TRBV7-2 and TRBJ2-5): GAGVSQSPSNKVTEKGKDVELRCDPISGHTALYWYRQSLGQGLEFLIYFQGNSAPDKSGLPSDRFSAERTGGSVSTLTIQRTQQEDSAVYLCASSLEPNRDSQYFGPGTRLLVL.

CDR3 loop: CSAGDRSYNEQFF. CDR3 bases: TGCAGTGCTGGGGACAGATCCTACAATGAGCAGTTCTTC. This rearrangement joins TRBV20-1 to TRBJ2-1, with TRBD1 matching over 7 bases. V shed 5 bases and J 1 base; nucleotides not matched to a gene: 2. This CDR3 is built from 13 residues. Germline CDR1 reads DFQATT; CDR2 reads SNEGSKA (reference sequence).